Given below is one TCR beta chain in context. Its antigen is not identified. Time point in this sample: after dendritic cell vaccination, including at tumor progression/relapse. This CDR3 is built from 21 residues. The sample originates from a study of glioma-infiltrating T cells after dendritic cell vaccination. General study findings and limits: The cohort had few patients with full blood and tumor sets.

Input was 2 to 2.5 ug genomic DNA, or all available if less. Method: immunoSEQ multiplex PCR; TCRdb's copy keeps in-frame clones and lacks some. Of about 50,000 clones listed, roughly 90% are singletons. Sequenced here: blood, sampled after dendritic cell vaccination. The clonotype originates from a human donor with glioblastoma. The rearrangement links TRBV21-1 to TRBJ1-3; the D call in the table, TRBD1, was not verified against the DNA. TRBV21-1 is described as a pseudogene. DNA for the CDR3: TGTGCCAGCAGCAAAAGAGTGGGTGGCAGGGGCATCGATACCGACCGAAACACCATATATTTT. It is translated as CASSKRVGGRGIDTDRNTIYF.